The 14 T cell receptor beta chains given below trace back to one sample, sequenced in a study of blood T cell repertoires in COVID-19. TCRdb's copy holds only in-frame clones and misses some; the assay was immunoSEQ multiplex PCR. The data hold 130,000 or so clones, with just under 85% observed a single time. What was sequenced was PBMCs or T cells enriched from blood (not recorded which). These receptors were obtained from a woman aged 45 to 65 with acute COVID-19.

The chain employs TRBV14 and TRBJ1-1; tentative D call: TRBD1 (6 bases). CDR3 size: 13 residues. V lost 2 bases, J lost 3 bases, and 7 bases lay in between. Per germline, CDR1 SGHDN and CDR2 FVKESK. CDR3 sequence reads: CASSQQGYTEAFF. The CDR3 nucleotides are TGTGCCAGCAGCCAACAGGGGTACACTGAAGCTTTCTTT.

This chain uses TRBV7-2 with TRBJ2-5; 7 positions match TRBD1. The CDR3 is 14 residues long. Germline V CDR1 and CDR2: SGHTA, FQGNSA. V lost 5 bases and J lost 2; bases outside the gene matches: 5. In nucleotides, the CDR3 is TGTGCCAGCAGCATAGGACAGGAACAAGAGACCCAGTACTTC. Translated: CASSIGQEQETQYF.

The chain links TRBV3-1 (or the pseudogene TRBV3-2) to TRBJ2-1; the match to TRBD2 covers 14 bases. The J segment lost 9 bases and the V segment lost 6 bases, leaving 7 bases of the junction unmatched. There are 15 residues in the CDR3. CDR1 and CDR2 from the germline V gene are LGHDT and YNNKEL (reference sequence). CDR3 in amino acids: CASSSGTSGRSEQFF. CDR3 bases: TGTGCCAGCAGTTCCGGGACTAGCGGGAGAAGTGAGCAGTTCTTC.

The chain employs TRBV4-2 and TRBJ2-2; maybe TRBD1 (5 bases). The CDR3 spans 15 residues. Germline V gene data show CDR1 as LGHNA and CDR2 as YNFKEQ. With 4 bases removed from V and 0 bases from J, the gap between germline ends came to 9 bases. CDR3: CASSPQGANTGELFF. In DNA form, the CDR3 reads TGTGCCAGCAGCCCGCAGGGTGCGAACACCGGGGAGCTGTTTTTT.

Only one count was recorded for this clone. This chain links TRBV28 with TRBJ1-2; D unclear. Per the germline V gene, CDR1 is MDHEN and CDR2 is SYDVKM. With 5 bases removed from V and 3 bases from J, the gap between germline ends came to 4 bases. The CDR3 runs 11 residues. CDR3 loop: CASSTYYGYTF. The CDR3 region has the DNA TGTGCCAGCAGTACTTACTATGGCTACACCTTC.

This chain connects TRBV19 to TRBJ2-7; D perhaps matches TRBD2 (5 bases). Germline assignment: CDR1 LNHDA and CDR2 SQIVND (reference sequence). V lost 2 bases to trimming and J lost 0 bases, with 14 bases between them. The CDR3 covers 16 residues. The CDR3 reads CASSIHGGLSSYEQYF. The CDR3 nucleotides are TGTGCCAGTAGTATACACGGAGGACTCTCCTCCTACGAGCAGTACTTC.

The gene calls are TRBV2 and TRBJ1-1, with D uncertain. This CDR3 has 13 amino acids. Deletions cut 5 bases from V and 0 bases from J, with 7 bases between. The germline CDR1 and CDR2 sequences are SNHLY and FYNNEI. CDR3 loop: CASSRSMNTEAFF. CDR3 coding DNA: TGTGCCAGCAGTAGGAGTATGAACACTGAAGCTTTCTTT.

This clone was seen a handful of times. The rearrangement uses TRBV24-1 and TRBJ2-1, with 10 bases matching TRBD2. This CDR3 is built from 13 residues. V dropped 9 bases and J dropped 8; count of bases not matched to a gene: 6. CDR1 is KGHDR, CDR2 SFDVKD, per germline. The CDR3 nucleotides read TGTGCCACCGAATCCGGGACTAGCGATGAGCAGTTCTTC. It translates to CATESGTSDEQFF.

The chain employs TRBV11-3 and TRBJ2-1; D is unresolved. This CDR3 has 14 amino acids. Germline V gene data show CDR1 as SGHNT and CDR2 as YENEEA. V gave up 2 bases and J gave up 0 bases, with 5 bases separating them. CDR3 amino acids: CASSLKSSYNEQFF. CDR3 coding DNA: TGTGCCAGCAGCTTAAAGAGCTCCTACAATGAGCAGTTCTTC.

This clone has a single count. The J gene is TRBJ2-7, the V gene TRBV19; possibly TRBD2 for D (5 bases). The V end was cut by 6 bases, the J end by 4 bases, with 16 bases between. Germline V gene sequence: CDR1 LNHDA, CDR2 SQIVND (reference sequence). This CDR3 has 14 residues. CDR3 bases: TGTGCCAGTAGGGTGGGAGAGGGCCGGTACGAGCAGTACTTC. This sequence encodes CASRVGEGRYEQYF.

This sequence joins TRBV9 and TRBJ2-1; 12 positions match TRBD2. V shed 0 bases, J shed 5 bases, and the junction held 3 bases outside the gene matches. CDR3 length equals 16 residues. Germline CDR1 is SGDLS and CDR2 is YYNGEE. CDR3 coding DNA: TGTGCCAGCAGCGTAGGGACTAGCGGGACTAACAATGAGCAGTTCTTC. It codes for CASSVGTSGTNNEQFF. Variable domain in full (rest from reference TRBV9 and TRBJ2-1): DSGVTQTPKHLITATGQRVTLRCSPRSGDLSVYWYQQSLDQGLQFLIQYYNGEERAKGNILERFSAQQFPDLHSELNLSSLELGDSALYFCASSVGTSGTNNEQFFGPGTRLTVL.

This chain links TRBV11-2 with TRBJ2-1, with a weak D call TRBD2 (6 bases). The CDR3 covers 15 residues. Per the germline V gene, CDR1 is SGHAT and CDR2 is FQNNGV. The V end lost 4 bases, the J end lost 0 bases, and 10 bases lay between the germline ends. The CDR3 loop reads CASSSDYSSYNEQFF. The CDR3 DNA follows: TGTGCCAGCAGCTCGGACTACTCCTCCTACAATGAGCAGTTCTTC.

The sample holds many counts of this clone. The V call is TRBV29-1, the J call TRBJ2-1; unclear D gene. V dropped 5 bases and J dropped 4 bases, with 15 bases sitting between them. Germline CDR1 SQVTM, CDR2 ANQGSEA. This CDR3 comprises 14 residues. CDR3 region: CSVPGGRIYNEQFF. The DNA for the CDR3 is TGCAGCGTTCCTGGCGGCAGAATATACAATGAGCAGTTCTTC.

The J gene is TRBJ1-5, the V gene TRBV6-1; D not resolved. CDR3 length equals 14 residues. The V end lost 0 bases, the J end lost 4 bases, and 7 bases lay between the germline ends. The germline CDR1 and CDR2 sequences are MNHNS and SASEGT. The CDR3 sequence: CASSEAVENQPQHF. The CDR3 nucleotides are TGTGCCAGCAGTGAAGCAGTAGAGAATCAGCCCCAGCATTTT.